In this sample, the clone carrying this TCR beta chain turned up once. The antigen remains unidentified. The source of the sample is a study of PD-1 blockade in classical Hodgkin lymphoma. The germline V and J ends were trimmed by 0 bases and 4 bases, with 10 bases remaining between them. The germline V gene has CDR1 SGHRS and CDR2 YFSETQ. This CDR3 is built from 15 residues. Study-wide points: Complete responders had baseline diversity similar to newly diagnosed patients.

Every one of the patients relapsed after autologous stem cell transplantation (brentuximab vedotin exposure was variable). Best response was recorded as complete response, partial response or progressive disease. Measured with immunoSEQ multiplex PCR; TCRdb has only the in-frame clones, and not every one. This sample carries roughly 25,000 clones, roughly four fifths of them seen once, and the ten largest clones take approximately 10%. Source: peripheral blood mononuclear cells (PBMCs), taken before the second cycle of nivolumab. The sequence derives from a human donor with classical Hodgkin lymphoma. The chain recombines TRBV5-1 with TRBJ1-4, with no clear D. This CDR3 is CASSLVPGGNEKLFF. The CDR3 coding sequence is TGCGCCAGCAGCTTGGTTCCGGGCGGTAATGAAAAACTGTTTTTT.